These 10 T cell receptor beta chains were all obtained from the same sample, sequenced in a study of blood T cell repertoires in COVID-19. Only in-frame clones appear in the TCRdb table, and some are missing; sequencing was by immunoSEQ multiplex PCR. The table shows approximately 200,000 clones, with approximately 89% occurring only once. The sequencing sample was made of peripheral blood. The origin of the receptors is a woman aged 25 to 39 with acute or convalescent COVID-19.

V usage is TRBV4-1 and J usage is TRBJ2-2; possibly TRBD2 for D (5 bases). CDR1 is MGHRA and CDR2 is YSYEKL in the germline V gene. The CDR3 runs 13 residues. V was shortened by 6 bases and J by 4 bases, with 9 bases between the two germline ends. CDR3 bases: TGCGCCAGCAGAGGGAGCGGCACCGGGGAGCTGTTTTTT. It specifies CASRGSGTGELFF.

J is TRBJ2-7 and V is TRBV3-1 (or the pseudogene TRBV3-2), with a possible D match to TRBD2 (6 bases). The germline V gene encodes CDR1 LGHDT and CDR2 YNNKEL (reference sequence). Trimming stripped 4 bases from V and 8 bases from J, with 15 bases between. The CDR3 is 13 residues long. As DNA, the CDR3 is TGTGCCAGCAGCCCCGGACTACGGCTCAAGCAGTACTTC. It yields the protein CASSPGLRLKQYF.

The chain joins TRBV15 to TRBJ2-3; 14 positions agree with TRBD2. The trim removed 0 bases at V and 8 bases at J, leaving 10 bases unmatched. The CDR3 runs to 18 residues. The germline V gene has CDR1 LNHNV and CDR2 YYDKDF (reference sequence). This CDR3 reads CATSRDRLGLAGEVTQYF. The CDR3 coding sequence is TGTGCCACCAGCAGAGATAGACTGGGACTAGCGGGAGAAGTTACGCAGTATTTT.

The chain joins TRBV19 to TRBJ1-2; 8 bases line up with TRBD1. Trimming at V came to 6 bases and at J to 8 bases, leaving 11 bases not matched to a gene. Germline CDR1 and CDR2: LNHDA and SQIVND (reference sequence). The CDR3 is 14 amino acids. CDR3 amino acids: CASRNWQGAGGYTF. The CDR3 DNA sequence: TGTGCCAGTAGGAATTGGCAGGGGGCAGGCGGCTACACCTTC.

This clone showed up just once. The chain uses TRBV6-7 and TRBJ1-5; tentative D call: TRBD1 (6 bases). TRBV6-7 is identified as an open reading frame with a role that is uncertain. This CDR3 spans 15 amino acids. The ends were cut back, 5 bases at V and 6 bases at J, with 17 bases in the middle. CDR3 amino acids: CASSTSWGPGQPQHF. CDR3 nucleotides: TGTGCCAGCAGTACCTCCTGGGGGCCAGGTCAGCCCCAGCATTTT.

V and J are TRBV7-6 and TRBJ1-2; no clear D. This CDR3 has 16 residues. The germline V gene encodes CDR1 SGHVS and CDR2 FNYEAQ. Trimming removed 3 bases at V and 9 bases at J, with 23 bases between. CDR3 loop: CASSFSRYQEIECYTF. CDR3 nucleotides: TGTGCCAGCAGCTTTAGTAGGTACCAGGAAATCGAGTGCTACACCTTC.

The chain has TRBV9 and TRBJ1-1; 8 bases map to TRBD1. The CDR3 covers 16 residues. Germline CDR1 is SGDLS and CDR2 is YYNGEE. J was trimmed by 0 bases and V by 0 bases; bases with no gene match: 4. In DNA, the CDR3 is TGTGCCAGCAGCGTAGGAGGACAGGGTATGAACACTGAAGCTTTCTTT. It is translated as CASSVGGQGMNTEAFF. Based on the CDR3 plus reference TRBV9 and TRBJ1-1, the full variable domain is DSGVTQTPKHLITATGQRVTLRCSPRSGDLSVYWYQQSLDQGLQFLIQYYNGEERAKGNILERFSAQQFPDLHSELNLSSLELGDSALYFCASSVGGQGMNTEAFFGQGTRLTVV.

This rearrangement joins TRBV20-1 to TRBJ2-2; D unresolved. CDR3 size: 13 residues. The V end lost 3 bases, the J end lost 6 bases, and 11 bases lay between the germline ends. Germline CDR1 DFQATT, CDR2 SNEGSKA (reference sequence). The CDR3 is CSASPRRPGELFF. The CDR3 DNA sequence: TGCAGTGCTAGTCCTCGGCGGCCCGGGGAGCTGTTTTTT.

This clone was seen a single time. CDR3: CASIAQQGPYGYTF. CDR3 DNA: TGTGCCAGCATCGCGCAGCAGGGGCCCTATGGCTACACCTTC. This chain connects TRBV2 to TRBJ1-2; a possible D gene is TRBD1 (6 bases). The CDR3 consists of 14 residues. The V end was cut by 7 bases, the J end by 4 bases, with 16 bases between. Germline assignment: CDR1 SNHLY and CDR2 FYNNEI. Complete variable domain (other parts from reference TRBV2 and TRBJ1-2): EPEVTQTPSHQVTQMGQEVILRCVPISNHLYFYWYRQILGQKVEFLVSFYNNEISEKSEIFDDQFSVERPDGSNFTLKIRSTKLEDSAMYFCASIAQQGPYGYTFGSGTRLTVV.

The J gene is TRBJ1-1, the V gene TRBV7-2; D is unresolved. The germline CDR1 and CDR2 sequences are SGHTA and FQGNSA. The V gene lost 0 bases and the J gene lost 3 bases, with 2 bases spanning the gap. The CDR3 sequence is 12 residues long. The CDR3 region is CASSLAYTEAFF. The CDR3 DNA follows: TGTGCCAGCAGCTTAGCCTACACTGAAGCTTTCTTT.